In this sample, the clone carrying this T cell receptor (beta chain) turned up a few times. Original processing notes: Nucleated cell counts were estimated from reference gene primer amplification. Sequenced by immunoSEQ multiplex PCR; TCRdb stores in-frame clones only, minus some. That table supplies the V and J calls and clone size; D and trimming were determined from the DNA. The repertoire holds about 260,000 clones, with roughly 87% as singletons. This sample was included in a study of blood T cell repertoires in COVID-19. The wider study: Spain, Italy and the United States supplied samples that represented acute and convalescent COVID-19.

This CDR3 comprises 14 residues. V lost 5 bases and J lost 9; bases outside the gene matches: 6. The V gene's germline CDR1 is MDHEN and CDR2 SYDVKM. Sequenced: peripheral blood. This receptor was obtained from a human donor in a cohort sampled during active COVID-19. This chain connects TRBV28 to TRBJ1-6, with 8 positions matching TRBD1. CDR3 in DNA: TGTGCCAGCAGTCCAGGACAGGGAGGTTCACCCCTCCACTTT. The encoded protein is CASSPGQGGSPLHF.